This TCR beta chain was observed in a study of CD4 T cell repertoires in COVID-19. Clones were read by immunoSEQ multiplex PCR, and TCRdb kept only the in-frame ones, dropping some. The sample records about 75,000 clones, about 83% being singletons. Study conclusions and caveats: Between about 7 and 28% of SARS-CoV-2 clonotypes also appeared in SARS-CoV and/or HKU1 spike cultures. Two or all three memory subsets shared several highly expanded SARS-CoV-2-reactive clonotypes.

A word on this clone: The antigen remains undetermined.

CDR3 length: 15 residues. V lost 1 base to trimming and J lost 3 bases, with 13 bases between them. The V gene's germline CDR1 is SGHAT and CDR2 FQNNGV. Here the sequenced sample was CD4+ T cells from peripheral blood, taken after recovery from COVID-19. The TCR originated in a human donor who had COVID-19. This rearrangement joins TRBV11-2 to TRBJ2-7, with D possibly matching TRBD1 (5 bases). CDR3 region: CASSLGAGNYYEQYF. In nucleotides, the CDR3 is TGTGCCAGCAGCTTAGGGGCAGGGAACTACTACGAGCAGTACTTC.